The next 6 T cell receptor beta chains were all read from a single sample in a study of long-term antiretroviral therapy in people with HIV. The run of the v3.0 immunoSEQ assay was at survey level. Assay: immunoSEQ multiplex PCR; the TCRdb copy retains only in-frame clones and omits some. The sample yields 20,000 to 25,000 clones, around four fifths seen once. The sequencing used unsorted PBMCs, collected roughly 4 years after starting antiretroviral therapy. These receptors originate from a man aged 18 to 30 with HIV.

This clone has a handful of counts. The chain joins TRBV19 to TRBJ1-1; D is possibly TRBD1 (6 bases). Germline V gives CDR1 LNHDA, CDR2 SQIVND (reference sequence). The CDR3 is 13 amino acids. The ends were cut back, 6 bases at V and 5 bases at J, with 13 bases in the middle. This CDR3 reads CASSNTGRTEAFF. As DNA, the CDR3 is TGTGCCAGTAGCAATACAGGGAGGACTGAAGCTTTCTTT.

CDR3 loop: CASSYDMNTGELFF. The CDR3 DNA is TGTGCCAGCAGTTACGATATGAACACCGGGGAGCTGTTTTTT. J is TRBJ2-2 and V is TRBV6-5, with D hard to call. The CDR3 has 14 amino acids. V gave up 2 bases and J gave up 1 base, with 5 bases separating them. CDR1 is MNHEY and CDR2 is SVGAGI in the germline V gene.

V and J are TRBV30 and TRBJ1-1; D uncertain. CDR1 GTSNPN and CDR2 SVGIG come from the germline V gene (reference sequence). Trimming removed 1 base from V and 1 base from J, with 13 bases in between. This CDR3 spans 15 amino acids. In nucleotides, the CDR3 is TGTGCCTGGAGTGGGTTCCGGGGTCCGAACACTGAAGCTTTCTTT. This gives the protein CAWSGFRGPNTEAFF.

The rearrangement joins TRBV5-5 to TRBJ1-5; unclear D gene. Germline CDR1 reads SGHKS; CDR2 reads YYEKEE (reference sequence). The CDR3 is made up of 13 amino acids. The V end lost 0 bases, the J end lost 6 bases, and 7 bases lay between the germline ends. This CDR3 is CASSLAVGQPQHF. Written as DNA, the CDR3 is TGTGCCAGCAGCTTGGCCGTAGGTCAGCCCCAGCATTTT.

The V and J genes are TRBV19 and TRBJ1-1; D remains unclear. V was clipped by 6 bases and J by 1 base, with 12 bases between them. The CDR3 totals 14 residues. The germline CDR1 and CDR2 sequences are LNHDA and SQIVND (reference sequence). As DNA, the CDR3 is TGTGCCAGTAGGCTCGGGTCCCCGAACACTGAAGCTTTCTTT. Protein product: CASRLGSPNTEAFF.

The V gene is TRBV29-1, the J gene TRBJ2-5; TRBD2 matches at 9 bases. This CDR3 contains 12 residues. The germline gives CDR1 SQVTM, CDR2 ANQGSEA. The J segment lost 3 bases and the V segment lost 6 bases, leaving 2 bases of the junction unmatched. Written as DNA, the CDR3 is TGCAGCGTAGCGGGGGGAAAAGAGACCCAGTACTTC. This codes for CSVAGGKETQYF.